The entry below describes one T cell receptor (beta chain). Its matching antigen is unknown. Trimming took 3 bases from V and 4 from J; bases not matched to a gene: 4. The germline V gene encodes CDR1 KGHSH and CDR2 LQKENI. The CDR3 totals 15 residues. The protocol was immunoSEQ multiplex PCR, while the TCRdb copy is restricted to in-frame clones and leaves out a portion. The sample holds 2 million to 2.5 million clones; 85% to 95% are singletons and the top ten take roughly 0.13%. This sample was included in a study of shared clonotypes between healthy human individuals. In the study overall: There were three CD4 naive, three CD4 memory, two CD8 naive and one CD8 memory plates per donor.

Notes on the study in general: Non-shared clonotypes had lower generation probabilities than clonotypes shared by all four sorted-subset donors.

Recent vaccinations or acute infections were absent in the healthy HIV-negative adult donors. Specimen: naive CD4+ T cells sorted from blood. The subset is: CD45RA+ positively selected. The chain employs TRBV18 and TRBJ1-2; 11 positions agree with TRBD1. This clonotype was sampled from a man between 18 and 35 years old in good health. CDR3 amino acids: CASSPQGQGVYGYTF. The CDR3 DNA reads TGTGCCAGCTCACCTCAGGGACAGGGGGTCTATGGCTACACCTTC.